This T cell receptor beta chain stems from a study of human T cells and chemical hapten exposure. TCRdb passed the RACE reads through MiXCR, listing each CDR3 protein once. The sample has fewer than 150,000 distinct CDR3 sequences; approximately 10% are singletons. Whole-study findings and limits: TCRs exceeding a frequency of 1 in 1000 stayed unchanged under DPC sensitization.

V lost 1 base to trimming and J lost 6 bases, with 7 bases between them. The CDR3 is made up of 12 amino acids. The germline V gene has CDR1 SGHVS and CDR2 FNYEAQ. Noted time point: patch test 2, 6 weeks after DPC sensitization. Treatment in this sample: therapeutic diphenylcyclopropenone sensitization with weekly scalp DPC. Each donor was an alopecia patient between 18 and 70 years of age who qualified for DPC. The authors extracted total RNA from unfractionated whole blood. About this clonotype: What it recognizes is unknown.

The source is a woman aged 50 to 60 with alopecia areata. Some clones in this sample may be carry-over from other donors' samples. The rearrangement uses TRBV7-6 and TRBJ2-7; D remains unclear. The specimen comprised whole blood, sampled in connection with sensitization to the hapten diphenylcyclopropenone (DPC). The CDR3 is CASSLGMGEQYF. The CDR3 nucleotides read TGTGCCAGCAGCTTAGGGATGGGCGAGCAGTACTTC.